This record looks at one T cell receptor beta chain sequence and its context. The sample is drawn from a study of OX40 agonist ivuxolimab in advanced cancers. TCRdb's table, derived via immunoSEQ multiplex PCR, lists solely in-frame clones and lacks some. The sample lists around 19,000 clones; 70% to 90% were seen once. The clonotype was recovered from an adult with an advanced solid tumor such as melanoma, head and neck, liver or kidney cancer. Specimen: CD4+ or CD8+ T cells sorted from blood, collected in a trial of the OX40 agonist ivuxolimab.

The CDR3 region is CASSQVGGDGYTF. The CDR3 DNA follows: TGCGCCAGCAGCCAAGTTGGGGGTGATGGCTACACCTTC. This chain connects TRBV4-1 to TRBJ1-2, with D perhaps matching TRBD1 (5 bases). The CDR3 totals 13 residues. V was pared by 1 base and J by 6 bases, with 9 bases between. CDR1 is MGHRA and CDR2 is YSYEKL in the germline V gene.